These 7 T cell receptor beta chains were all obtained from the same sample, sequenced in a study of early T cells in non-severe SARS-CoV-2 infection. TCRdb re-analysed the 5' RACE reads in MiXCR, keeping a single row per CDR3 protein. The sample records roughly 80,000 distinct CDR3 sequences, 11% to 15% being singletons. The sequencing input was whole blood. The receptor source for this set is an adult who was a healthcare worker with PCR-confirmed SARS-CoV-2 infection or an uninfected control (not recorded which).

This clonotype was picked up many times. This chain joins TRBV5-8 and TRBJ2-7; D perhaps matches TRBD1 (6 bases). The CDR3 covers 14 residues. Per germline, CDR1 SGHTS and CDR2 YDEGEE. V was trimmed by 7 bases and J by 0 bases, leaving 14 bases between them. CDR3 protein: CASHRDVNSYEQYF. CDR3 DNA: TGTGCCAGCCACAGGGACGTAAACTCCTACGAGCAGTACTTC.

This clonotype has just a few counts. CDR3: CATSRDRGGRAPEETQYF. DNA for the CDR3: TGTGCCACCAGCAGAGATCGGGGCGGGAGGGCCCCGGAAGAGACCCAGTACTTC. V and J are TRBV15 and TRBJ2-5, with TRBD2 identical over 9 bases. The CDR3 totals 18 residues. Germline CDR1 and CDR2: LNHNV and YYDKDF (reference sequence). V was pared by 0 bases and J by 3 bases, with 11 bases of the junction left unmatched.

This CDR3 reads CASSPETGGNQPQHF. The CDR3 DNA follows: TGTGCCAGCAGCCCGGAGACAGGGGGCAATCAGCCCCAGCATTTT. The chain carries TRBV7-9 and TRBJ1-5; TRBD1 matches at 8 bases. The CDR3 extends over 15 amino acids. V dropped 5 bases and J dropped 2; count of bases not matched to a gene: 5. CDR1 is SEHNR and CDR2 is FQNEAQ in the germline V gene (reference sequence).

V is TRBV2 and J is TRBJ2-7, with TRBD1 identical over 9 bases. The CDR3 is 13 amino acids. With V trimmed by 10 bases and J by 6 bases, 10 bases remained unmatched. Germline assignment: CDR1 SNHLY and CDR2 FYNNEI. This CDR3 reads CAIRGTGTGEQYF. CDR3 coding DNA: TGTGCCATCAGAGGGACAGGGACAGGCGAGCAGTACTTC.

This clonotype was picked up a small number of times. This chain links TRBV5-6 with TRBJ1-6; TRBD1 might be the D (6 bases). The V end was cut by 4 bases, the J end by 4 bases, with 12 bases between. The CDR3 sequence is 15 residues long. CDR1 is SGHDT and CDR2 is YYEEEE in the germline V gene. The CDR3 region is CASSDGQFYNSPLHF. In nucleotides, the CDR3 is TGTGCCAGCAGCGACGGACAGTTTTATAATTCACCCCTCCACTTT. Complete variable domain (other parts from reference TRBV5-6 and TRBJ1-6): DAGVTQSPTHLIKTRGQQVTLRCSPKSGHDTVSWYQQALGQGPQFIFQYYEEEERQRGNFPDRFSGHQFPNYSSELNVNALLLGDSALYLCASSDGQFYNSPLHFGNGTRLTVT.

With respect to this clonotype: This sequence may be a read error, since a much larger clone differs from it by one base. Because it lacks the conserved phenylalanine or tryptophan at the end, this CDR3 is likely a read error. This chain uses TRBV6-6 with TRBJ2-7, with a weak D call TRBD1 (6 bases). This CDR3 has 12 amino acids. Looked up from germline, CDR1 is MNHNY and CDR2 is SVGAGI (reference sequence). V lost 7 bases to trimming and J lost 2 bases, with 9 bases between them. CDR3 sequence reads: CASKGDPYEQYL. The CDR3 region has the DNA TGTGCCAGCAAGGGGGACCCCTACGAGCAGTACTTG.

As regards this clonotype: A read error is likely, as this CDR3 ends without the conserved phenylalanine or tryptophan. CDR3 coding DNA: TGTGCCAGCAGTGGGACTAGCGGACCATTGGATGAGCAGTTCTTG. Translated, it gives CASSGTSGPLDEQFL. The chain uses TRBV2 and TRBJ2-1; 10 nucleotides agree with TRBD2. CDR3 length: 15 residues. The V gene end was trimmed by 4 bases and the J gene end by 8 bases; junction bases not matched to a gene: 8. CDR1 is SNHLY, CDR2 FYNNEI, per germline.